Sequencing of this TCR beta chain was carried out in a study of blood T cell repertoires in COVID-19. The germline V and J ends were trimmed by 6 bases and 1 base, with 13 bases remaining between them. The germline CDR1 and CDR2 sequences are MDHEN and SYDVKM. This CDR3 has 15 amino acids. Generated by immunoSEQ multiplex PCR, the TCRdb table keeps only in-frame clones and is missing some. This table has about 330,000 clones, 80% to 95% appearing once. This sequence joins TRBV28 and TRBJ1-5; D gene uncertain. Sequencing was carried out using PBMCs or T cells enriched from blood (not recorded which). This TCR was sampled from a woman aged 25 to 39 who had recovered from COVID-19. The DNA for the CDR3 is TGTGCCAGCAGGCGGATTCCGGGGAGCAATCAGCCCCAGCATTTT. Translating it yields CASRRIPGSNQPQHF.